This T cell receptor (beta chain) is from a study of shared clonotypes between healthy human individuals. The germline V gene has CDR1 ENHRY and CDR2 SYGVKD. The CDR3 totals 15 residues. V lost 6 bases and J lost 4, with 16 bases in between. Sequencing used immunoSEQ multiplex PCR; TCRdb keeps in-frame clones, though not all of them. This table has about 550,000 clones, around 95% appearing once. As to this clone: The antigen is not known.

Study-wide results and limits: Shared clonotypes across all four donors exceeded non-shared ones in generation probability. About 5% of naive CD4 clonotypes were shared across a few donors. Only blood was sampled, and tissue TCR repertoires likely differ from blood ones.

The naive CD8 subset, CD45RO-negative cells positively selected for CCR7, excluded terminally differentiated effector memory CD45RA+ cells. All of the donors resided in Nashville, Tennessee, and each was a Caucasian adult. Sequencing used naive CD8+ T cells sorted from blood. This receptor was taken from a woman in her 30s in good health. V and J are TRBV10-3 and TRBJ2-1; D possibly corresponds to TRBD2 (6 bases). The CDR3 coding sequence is TGTGCCATCAGAGAGAGGGCGGGACCTTACAATGAGCAGTTCTTC. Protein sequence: CAIRERAGPYNEQFF.